One sample yielded the 14 T cell receptor beta chains listed below, sequenced in a study of OX40 agonist ivuxolimab in advanced cancers. Sequencing was performed with immunoSEQ multiplex PCR; in TCRdb, only in-frame clones are kept and a portion is missing. The table includes 53,000 or so clones, just under 80% detected once. Material: CD4+ or CD8+ T cells sorted from blood, obtained in a trial of the OX40 agonist ivuxolimab. These receptor sequences come from an adult with an advanced solid tumor such as melanoma, head and neck, liver or kidney cancer.

The V and J genes are TRBV27 and TRBJ2-7; D possibly corresponds to TRBD1 (5 bases). CDR3 size: 13 residues. Between the trimmed V and J ends, which lost 6 bases and 3 bases, there was a span of 12 bases. Germline CDR1 and CDR2: MNHEY and SMNVEV (reference sequence). The CDR3: CASRAQGIYEQYF. The CDR3 DNA reads TGTGCCAGCAGGGCCCAGGGTATCTACGAGCAGTACTTC.

The count of this clone is one. The J gene is TRBJ1-4, the V gene TRBV5-1; D gene unclear. Germline CDR1 is SGHRS and CDR2 is YFSETQ. V lost 4 bases to trimming and J lost 5 bases, with 15 bases between them. The CDR3 sequence is 15 residues long. The CDR3 is CASSQNSLPNEKLFF. CDR3 bases: TGCGCCAGCAGCCAGAACTCATTACCGAATGAAAAACTGTTTTTT. Complete variable domain (other parts from reference TRBV5-1 and TRBJ1-4): KAGVTQTPRYLIKTRGQQVTLSCSPISGHRSVSWYQQTPGQGLQFLFEYFSETQRNKGNFPGRFSGRQFSNSRSEMNVSTLELGDSALYLCASSQNSLPNEKLFFGSGTQLSVL.

The chain combines TRBV9 with TRBJ2-1, with D tentatively TRBD1 (6 bases). The CDR3 contains 13 residues. Germline assignment: CDR1 SGDLS and CDR2 YYNGEE. V was cut by 2 bases and J by 10 bases, with 13 bases left in between. CDR3 residues: CASSVQPRGEQFF. The CDR3 DNA follows: TGTGCCAGCAGCGTCCAGCCTAGGGGGGAGCAGTTCTTC.

Worth noting for this clone: Other nucleotide sequences in the sample specify the same CDR3. V gene TRBV19 combines with J gene TRBJ1-5; possible D gene TRBD1, 5 bases. CDR1 LNHDA and CDR2 SQIVND come from the germline V gene (reference sequence). This CDR3 has 15 amino acids. Deletions cut 1 base from V and 1 base from J, with 8 bases between. CDR3 nucleotides: TGTGCCAGTAGTATAGGGGGCGGCAGCAATCAGCCCCAGCATTTT. Its protein is CASSIGGGSNQPQHF.

Comment on this clone: Other DNA sequences in this sample translate to the same CDR3. V gene TRBV5-1 combines with J gene TRBJ2-7; D tentatively reads TRBD1 or TRBD2 (5 bases each). This CDR3 has 15 residues. Between the trimmed V and J ends, which lost 0 bases and 7 bases, there was a span of 17 bases. Looked up from germline, CDR1 is SGHRS and CDR2 is YFSETQ. As DNA, the CDR3 is TGCGCCAGCAGCTTGGCAGGGACCGGGACGGGGGAGCAGTACTTC. Translated, it gives CASSLAGTGTGEQYF.

In this sample, this clone turned up a few times. The chain joins TRBV7-9 to TRBJ1-5, with TRBD1 matching 10 bases. CDR3 length: 15 residues. The trim removed 4 bases at V and 6 bases at J, leaving 6 bases unmatched. CDR1 and CDR2 (germline): SEHNR, FQNEAQ (reference sequence). The CDR3 reads CASSSGQGNGQPQHF. CDR3 nucleotide sequence: TGTGCCAGCAGCTCGGGACAGGGGAACGGTCAGCCCCAGCATTTT.

This clone has only a few counts. The chain carries TRBV5-1 and TRBJ2-5, with TRBD2 as a possible D gene (5 bases). CDR1 and CDR2 (germline): SGHRS, YFSETQ. The CDR3 length is 14 residues. V was pared by 0 bases and J by 5 bases, with 11 bases between. The CDR3 loop is CASSLDGRGETQYF. The DNA for the CDR3 is TGCGCCAGCAGCTTGGACGGTAGAGGGGAGACCCAGTACTTC.

This clone appeared a single time. This rearrangement joins TRBV2 to TRBJ2-5; the match to TRBD1 covers 9 bases. V shed 0 bases and J 5 bases; nucleotides not matched to a gene: 4. Per germline, CDR1 SNHLY and CDR2 FYNNEI. The CDR3 loop spans 15 amino acids. The CDR3 DNA reads TGTGCCAGCAGTGAAGCTGGGACAGGGCCGGAGACCCAGTACTTC. Translation gives CASSEAGTGPETQYF.

CDR3 amino acids: CASSYGRTGNTIYF. The CDR3 nucleotides read TGTGCCAGCAGTTACGGCAGAACTGGAAACACCATATATTTT. The chain recombines TRBV6-5 with TRBJ1-3; D unclear. The CDR3 is 14 amino acids. Germline V gene sequence: CDR1 MNHEY, CDR2 SVGAGI. V was shortened by 2 bases and J by 2 bases, with 7 bases between the two germline ends.

This chain joins TRBV7-3 and TRBJ1-5, with D unclear. The germline CDR1 and CDR2 sequences are SGHTA and FQGTGA. This CDR3 region has 16 residues. V was cut by 9 bases and J by 1 base, with 19 bases left in between. CDR3 in amino acids: CASSPRPFSSNQPQHF. Written as DNA, the CDR3 is TGTGCCAGTAGCCCTCGACCTTTCAGCAGCAATCAGCCCCAGCATTTT.

V usage is TRBV27 and J usage is TRBJ2-1, with 8 bases aligning to TRBD2. Trimming cost V 2 bases and J 5 bases; bases outside gene matches: 5. Per the germline V gene, CDR1 is MNHEY and CDR2 is SMNVEV (reference sequence). The CDR3 has 15 amino acids. CDR3 amino acids: CASSLRVAGNNEQFF. In DNA, the CDR3 is TGTGCCAGCAGTTTAAGGGTAGCGGGGAACAATGAGCAGTTCTTC.

The CDR3 DNA reads as TGCGCCAGCAGCCAAGATCCCGGGAGCTACACCGGGGAGCTGTTTTTT. Amino acids: CASSQDPGSYTGELFF. The V call is TRBV4-1, the J call TRBJ2-2, with a tentative D call TRBD2 (6 bases). The CDR3 spans 16 residues. The germline V and J ends were trimmed by 0 bases and 3 bases, with 11 bases remaining between them. Germline-derived CDR1 and CDR2 are MGHRA and YSYEKL.

This chain connects TRBV6-5 to TRBJ1-3; possible D gene TRBD1, 5 bases. The CDR3 has 16 amino acids. The V end was cut by 1 base, the J end by 4 bases, with 14 bases between. Germline V gene lookup returns CDR1 MNHEY and CDR2 SVGAGI. The CDR3 nucleotides read TGTGCCAGCAGTTACTTTGGGGGATCAGGGGGAAACACCATATATTTT. The encoded protein is CASSYFGGSGGNTIYF.

This clone turned up a few times. The chain joins TRBV9 to TRBJ2-5, with 7 bases lining up with TRBD1. Germline CDR1 is SGDLS and CDR2 is YYNGEE. The CDR3 sequence is 16 residues long. Unmatched junction bases numbered 10, after V lost 3 bases and J lost 2 bases. The CDR3 spells CASSEFSGQSQETQYF. As DNA, the CDR3 is TGTGCCAGCAGCGAATTTTCGGGACAGTCGCAAGAGACCCAGTACTTC.